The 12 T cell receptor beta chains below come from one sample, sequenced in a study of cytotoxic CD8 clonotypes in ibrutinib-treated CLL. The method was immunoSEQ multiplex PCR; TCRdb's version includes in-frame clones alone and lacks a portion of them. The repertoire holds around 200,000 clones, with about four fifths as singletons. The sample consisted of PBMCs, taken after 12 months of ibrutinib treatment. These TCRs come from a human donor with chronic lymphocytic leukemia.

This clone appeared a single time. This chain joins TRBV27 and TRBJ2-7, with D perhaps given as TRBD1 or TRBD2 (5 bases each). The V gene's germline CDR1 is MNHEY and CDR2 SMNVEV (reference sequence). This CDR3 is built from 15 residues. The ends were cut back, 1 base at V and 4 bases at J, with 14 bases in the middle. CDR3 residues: CASSLYGDGQYEQYF. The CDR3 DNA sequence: TGTGCCAGCAGTTTATACGGGGACGGGCAGTACGAGCAGTACTTC.

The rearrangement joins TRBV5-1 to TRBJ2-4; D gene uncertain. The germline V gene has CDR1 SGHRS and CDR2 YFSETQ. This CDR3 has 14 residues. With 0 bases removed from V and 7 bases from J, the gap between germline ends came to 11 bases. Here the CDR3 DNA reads TGCGCCAGCAGCTTGGTAGCTTTCCCGAACATTCAGTACTTC. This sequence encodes CASSLVAFPNIQYF.

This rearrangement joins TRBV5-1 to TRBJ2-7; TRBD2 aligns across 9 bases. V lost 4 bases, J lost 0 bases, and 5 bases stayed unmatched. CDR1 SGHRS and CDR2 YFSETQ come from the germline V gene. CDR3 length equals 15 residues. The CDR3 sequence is CASSIGLASSYEQYF. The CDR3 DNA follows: TGCGCCAGCAGCATCGGACTAGCGAGCTCCTACGAGCAGTACTTC.

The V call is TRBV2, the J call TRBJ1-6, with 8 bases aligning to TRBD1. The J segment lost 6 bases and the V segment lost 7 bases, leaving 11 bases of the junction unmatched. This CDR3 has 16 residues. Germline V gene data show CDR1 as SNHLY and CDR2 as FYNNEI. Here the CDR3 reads CASIGQGANINSPLHF. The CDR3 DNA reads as TGTGCCAGCATAGGACAGGGAGCGAATATTAATTCACCCCTCCACTTT. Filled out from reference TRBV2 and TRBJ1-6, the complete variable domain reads EPEVTQTPSHQVTQMGQEVILRCVPISNHLYFYWYRQILGQKVEFLVSFYNNEISEKSEIFDDQFSVERPDGSNFTLKIRSTKLEDSAMYFCASIGQGANINSPLHFGNGTRLTVT.

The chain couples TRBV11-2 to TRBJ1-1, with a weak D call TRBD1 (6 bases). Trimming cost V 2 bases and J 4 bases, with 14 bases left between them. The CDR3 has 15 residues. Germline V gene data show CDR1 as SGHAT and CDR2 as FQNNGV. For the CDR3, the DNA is TGTGCCAGCAGCTTATACCAGGGGCACACCACTGAAGCTTTCTTT. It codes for CASSLYQGHTTEAFF.

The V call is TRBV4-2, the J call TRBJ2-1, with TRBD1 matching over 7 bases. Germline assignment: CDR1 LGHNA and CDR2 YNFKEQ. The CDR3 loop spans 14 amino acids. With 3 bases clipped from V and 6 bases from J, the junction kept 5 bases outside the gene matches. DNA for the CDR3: TGTGCCAGCAGCCAGGATAGGGGGCGCAATGAGCAGTTCTTC. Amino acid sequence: CASSQDRGRNEQFF.

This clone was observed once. CDR3 nucleotides: TGTGCCTGGGAGCCATTTACTCCCAACGACCCCGGACAGTACCCCTATGGCTACACCTTC. This gives the protein CAWEPFTPNDPGQYPYGYTF. The chain is built from TRBV30 and TRBJ1-2, with a tentative D call TRBD1 (6 bases). V lost 5 bases, J lost 4 bases, and 35 bases lay in between. Per germline, CDR1 GTSNPN and CDR2 SVGIG (reference sequence). The CDR3 covers 20 residues. The full variable domain, completed using reference TRBV30 and TRBJ1-2, is SQTIHQWPATLVQPVGSPLSLECTVEGTSNPNLYWYRQAAGRGLQLLFYSVGIGQISSEVPQNLSASRPQDRQFILSSKKLLLSDSGFYLCAWEPFTPNDPGQYPYGYTFGSGTRLTVV.

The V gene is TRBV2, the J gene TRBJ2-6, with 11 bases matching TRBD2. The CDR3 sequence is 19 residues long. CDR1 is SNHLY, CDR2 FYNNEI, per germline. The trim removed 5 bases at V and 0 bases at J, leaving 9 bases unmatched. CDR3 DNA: TGTGCCAGCAGTACGACACTAGCGGGAGTTAACTCTGGGGCCAACGTCCTGACTTTC. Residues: CASSTTLAGVNSGANVLTF.

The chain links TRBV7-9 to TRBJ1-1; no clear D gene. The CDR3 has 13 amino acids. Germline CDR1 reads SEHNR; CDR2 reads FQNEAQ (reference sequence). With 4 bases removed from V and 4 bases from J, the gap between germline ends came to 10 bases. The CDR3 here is CASSWNWGTEAFF. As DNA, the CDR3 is TGTGCCAGCAGCTGGAACTGGGGCACTGAAGCTTTCTTT.

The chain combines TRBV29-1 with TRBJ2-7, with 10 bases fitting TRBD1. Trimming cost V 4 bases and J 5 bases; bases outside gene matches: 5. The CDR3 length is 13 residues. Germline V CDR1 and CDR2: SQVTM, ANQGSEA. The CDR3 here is CSVVRTGGDEQYF. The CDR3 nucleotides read TGCAGCGTTGTGAGGACAGGGGGGGACGAGCAGTACTTC.

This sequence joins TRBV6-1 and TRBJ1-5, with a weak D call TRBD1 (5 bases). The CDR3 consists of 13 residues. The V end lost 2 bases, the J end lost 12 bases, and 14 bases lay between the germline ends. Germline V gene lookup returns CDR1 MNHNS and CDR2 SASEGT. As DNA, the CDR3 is TGTGCCAGCAGTGAAACGGGGACGGTAATCCAGCATTTT. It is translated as CASSETGTVIQHF.

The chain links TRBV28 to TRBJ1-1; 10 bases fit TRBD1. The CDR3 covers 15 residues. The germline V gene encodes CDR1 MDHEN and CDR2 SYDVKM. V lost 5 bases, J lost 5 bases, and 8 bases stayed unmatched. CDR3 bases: TGTGCCAGCAGTCCACCGGGACAGGGGAAGACTGAAGCTTTCTTT. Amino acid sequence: CASSPPGQGKTEAFF.